These T cell receptor beta chains were read from a single sample in a study of cytomegalovirus exposure and HLA in healthy donors. Sequencing used immunoSEQ multiplex PCR; TCRdb keeps in-frame clones, though not all of them. The table has about 72,000 clones, around 95% seen once. The sequenced sample was PBMCs. The source is a woman between 18 and 29 years old in good health and CMV-seropositive. The CDR3 runs from the conserved cysteine through the conserved F or W. The D gene is left open where the match is weak. Rows give clone size only sometimes, using once, few, many, or a class for an expanded clone.

CDR3aa	v_gene	j_gene	d_gene	abundance
CSVVGAASGGLTNEQFF	TRBV29-1	TRBJ2-1	TRBD2	NA
CASDDRQETQYF	TRBV7-9	TRBJ2-5	NA	NA
CASSQDRGGTRQSLRRQYF	TRBV4-3	TRBJ2-3	NA	NA
CASSFGGGLGNQPQHF	TRBV7-9	TRBJ1-5	NA	NA
CASSIISGLGGETQYF	TRBV19	TRBJ2-5	NA	few
CASSLASGGTSYEQYF	TRBV5-1	NA	TRBD2	NA
CASSLAGPDNSPLHF	TRBV7-2	TRBJ1-6	NA	NA
CASKTGNTEAFF	TRBV6-1	TRBJ1-1	NA	NA
CALGQGEGNQPQHF	TRBV30	TRBJ1-5	TRBD1	NA
CAWSAAYNYHEQYF	TRBV30	TRBJ2-7	NA	NA
CASSPPGQGRDMNTEAFF	TRBV18	TRBJ1-1	NA	NA
CASSGPDRRNEKLFF	TRBV5-1	TRBJ1-4	TRBD1	NA
CASSPGTVWLPSGANVLTF	TRBV18	TRBJ2-6	TRBD1	once
CASSQDADRGTEAFF	TRBV4-1	TRBJ1-1	TRBD1	NA
CASRLTSWASGRSGDTQYF	TRBV19	TRBJ2-3	TRBD2	NA
CASSLFGTASYEQYF	TRBV27	TRBJ2-7	TRBD1	NA
CASSLAGGITDTQYF	TRBV4-1	TRBJ2-3	TRBD2	NA
CASISDRASGANVLTF	TRBV2	TRBJ2-6	TRBD1	NA
CASSEPRGPLRTGELFF	TRBV10-1	TRBJ2-2	NA	NA
CASRRLAGDTDTQYF	TRBV6-5	TRBJ2-3	TRBD2	once
CASSPHLGRADLGETQYF	TRBV7-2	TRBJ2-5	NA	NA
CASSPPDRDYEQYF	TRBV27	TRBJ2-7	TRBD1	NA
CASSLGLAGYNEQFF	TRBV27	TRBJ2-1	TRBD2	few
CASRSPSRGRDTGELFF	TRBV7-9	TRBJ2-2	TRBD2	NA
CASSHSDREETQYF	TRBV7-9	TRBJ2-5	TRBD1	NA
CASTGVTRSSYEQYF	TRBV6-1	TRBJ2-7	NA	NA
CASSFEGQAYEQYF	TRBV7-9	TRBJ2-7	TRBD1	NA
CASSSRDRGLNDHYNEQFF	TRBV13	TRBJ2-1	TRBD1	NA
CASSVLWEEWTGELFF	TRBV6-1	TRBJ2-2	NA	once
CASSSVTGDTEAFF	TRBV7-8	TRBJ1-1	TRBD1	NA
CASSAPPRGGFPYEQYF	TRBV9	TRBJ2-7	NA	NA